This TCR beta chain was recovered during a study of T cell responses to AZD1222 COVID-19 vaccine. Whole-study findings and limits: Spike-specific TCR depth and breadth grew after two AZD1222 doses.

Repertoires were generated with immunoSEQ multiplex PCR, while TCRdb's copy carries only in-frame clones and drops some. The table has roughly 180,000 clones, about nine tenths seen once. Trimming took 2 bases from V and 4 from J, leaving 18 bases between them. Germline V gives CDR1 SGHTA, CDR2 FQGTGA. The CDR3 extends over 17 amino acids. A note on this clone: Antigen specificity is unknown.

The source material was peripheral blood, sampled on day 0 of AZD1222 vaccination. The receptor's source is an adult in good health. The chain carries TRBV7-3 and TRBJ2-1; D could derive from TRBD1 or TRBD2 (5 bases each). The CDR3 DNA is TGTGCCAGCAGCTTATTGGCGCCGGGACGAGGGTACAATGAGCAGTTCTTC. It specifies CASSLLAPGRGYNEQFF.